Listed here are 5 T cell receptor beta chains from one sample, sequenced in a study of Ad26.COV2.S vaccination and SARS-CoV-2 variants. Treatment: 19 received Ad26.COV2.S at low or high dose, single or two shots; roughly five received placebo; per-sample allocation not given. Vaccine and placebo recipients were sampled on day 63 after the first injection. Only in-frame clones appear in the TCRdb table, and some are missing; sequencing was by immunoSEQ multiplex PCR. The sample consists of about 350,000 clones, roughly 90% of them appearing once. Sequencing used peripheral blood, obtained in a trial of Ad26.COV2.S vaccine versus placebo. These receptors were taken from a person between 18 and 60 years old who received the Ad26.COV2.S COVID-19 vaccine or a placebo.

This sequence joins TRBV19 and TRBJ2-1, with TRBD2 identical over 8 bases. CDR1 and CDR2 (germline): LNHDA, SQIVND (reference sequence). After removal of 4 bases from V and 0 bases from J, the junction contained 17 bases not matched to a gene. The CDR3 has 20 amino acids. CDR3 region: CASSTTDLTSGVSSYNEQFF. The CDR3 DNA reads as TGTGCCAGTAGTACAACAGACCTTACTAGCGGAGTTAGCTCCTACAATGAGCAGTTCTTC.

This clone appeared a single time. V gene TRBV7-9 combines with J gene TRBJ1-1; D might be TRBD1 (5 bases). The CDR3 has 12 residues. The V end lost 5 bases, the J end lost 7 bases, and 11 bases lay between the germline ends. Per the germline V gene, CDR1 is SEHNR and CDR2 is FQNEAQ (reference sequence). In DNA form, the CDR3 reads TGTGCCAGCAGCCTTCGGGACCTTGAAGCTTTCTTT. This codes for CASSLRDLEAFF.

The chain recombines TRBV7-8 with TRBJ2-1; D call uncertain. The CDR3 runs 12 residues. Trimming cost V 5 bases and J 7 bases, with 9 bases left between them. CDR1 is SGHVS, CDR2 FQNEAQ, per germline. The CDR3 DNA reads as TGTGCCAGCAGCCGTGGTAGGAATGAGCAGTTCTTC. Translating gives CASSRGRNEQFF.

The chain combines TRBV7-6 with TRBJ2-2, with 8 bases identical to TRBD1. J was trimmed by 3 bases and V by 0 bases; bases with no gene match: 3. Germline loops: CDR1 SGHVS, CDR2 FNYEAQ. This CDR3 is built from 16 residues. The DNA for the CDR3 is TGTGCCAGCAGCTTAGCTCAGGACAGGGACACCGGGGAGCTGTTTTTT. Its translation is CASSLAQDRDTGELFF.

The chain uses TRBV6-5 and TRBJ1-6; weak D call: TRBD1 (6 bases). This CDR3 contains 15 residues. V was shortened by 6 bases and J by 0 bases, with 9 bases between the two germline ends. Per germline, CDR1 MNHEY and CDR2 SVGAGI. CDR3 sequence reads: CASRLQGSYNSPLHF. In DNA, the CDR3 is TGTGCCAGCAGACTACAGGGCTCCTATAATTCACCCCTCCACTTT.